This is a list of T cell receptor beta chains from one sample in a study of blood T cell repertoires in COVID-19. Profiling relied on immunoSEQ multiplex PCR, and the TCRdb table lists in-frame clones only, not all of them. The sample holds some 150,000 clones, under 90% seen once. Input material: peripheral blood. These TCRs come from a human donor in a cohort sampled during active COVID-19. CDR3s include the opening cysteine and the closing phenylalanine or tryptophan. The order of the fields is D gene, J gene, clone size, V gene, CDR3 protein, CDR3 DNA. D genes are given only for firm matches. Part of the rows lack a size; the others show once, few, many or a class for expanded clones.

>TRBD2|TRBJ2-7|NA|TRBV3-1/TRBV3-2
CASSQEPLAGTYEQYF
TGTGCCAGCAGCCAAGAACCCCTAGCGGGGACCTACGAGCAGTACTTC
>NA|TRBJ2-3|NA|TRBV6-1
CASSEARDTQYF
TGTGCCAGCAGTGAAGCTCGAGATACGCAGTATTTT
>TRBD1|TRBJ2-3|NA|TRBV28
CASSPGTAFGRADTQYF
TGTGCCAGCAGTCCTGGGACAGCCTTCGGCAGAGCAGATACGCAGTATTTT
>NA|TRBJ2-7|NA|TRBV6-5
CASSYMPEGSYEQYF
TGTGCCAGCAGTTACATGCCAGAGGGCTCCTACGAGCAGTACTTC
>TRBD2|TRBJ2-1|few|TRBV19
CASSRSAGGRDEQFF
TGTGCCAGTAGTAGGTCCGCGGGGGGTCGGGATGAGCAGTTCTTC
>TRBD2|TRBJ2-7|few|TRBV7-2
CASSSSGGYEQYF
TGTGCCAGCAGCAGTAGCGGGGGTTACGAGCAGTACTTC
>NA|TRBJ1-1|medium-sized|TRBV7-3
CASSLVGGDTEAFF
TGTGCCAGCTCCCTCGTGGGGGGAGACACTGAAGCTTTCTTT
>TRBD1|TRBJ2-1|NA|TRBV7-9
CASSLLAGGRDEQFF
TGTGCCAGCAGCTTACTGGCAGGGGGTCGGGATGAGCAGTTCTTC
>TRBD2|TRBJ2-3|NA|TRBV14
CASSKTSGGALPDTQYF
TGTGCCAGCAGCAAGACTAGCGGGGGGGCCCTTCCAGATACGCAGTATTTT
>TRBD1|TRBJ1-6|NA|TRBV28
CASSYILTGGADNSPLHF
TGTGCCAGCAGCTATATACTTACAGGGGGCGCGGATAATTCACCCCTCCACTTT
>TRBD1|TRBJ1-3|NA|TRBV6-1
CASSERKGTGVFDSGNTIYF
TGTGCCAGCAGTGAACGAAAGGGGACAGGGGTCTTCGACTCTGGAAACACCATATATTTT
>NA|TRBJ1-2|NA|TRBV6-6
CASSSPRTANYGYTF
TGTGCCAGCAGTTCCCCCCGGACAGCGAACTATGGCTACACCTTC
>TRBD1|TRBJ2-1|NA|TRBV19
CASSIDGQGVNEQFF
TGTGCCAGTAGTATAGACGGGCAGGGGGTGAATGAGCAGTTCTTC
>TRBD1|TRBJ2-7|NA|TRBV7-9
CASSLAGQGLFYEQYF
TGTGCCAGCAGCCTCGCCGGACAGGGGCTTTTTTACGAGCAGTACTTC
>TRBD2|TRBJ2-5|NA|TRBV6-5
CASSYEAGGETQYF
TGTGCCAGCAGTTACGAAGCGGGGGGAGAGACCCAGTACTTC
>NA|TRBJ1-5|NA|TRBV2
CASSGPGGNQPQHF
TGTGCCAGCAGTGGTCCGGGGGGCAATCAGCCCCAGCATTTT
>TRBD2|TRBJ2-5|NA|TRBV7-2
CASSLGRAGGTQETQYF
TGTGCCAGCAGCTTAGGCCGAGCGGGGGGTACTCAAGAGACCCAGTACTTC
>NA|TRBJ2-3|NA|TRBV3-1/TRBV3-2
CASSQEELLSDTQYF
TGTGCCAGCAGCCAAGAAGAGCTCTTGTCGGATACGCAGTATTTT
>TRBD2|TRBJ2-1|NA|TRBV2
CASRPGLGYNEQFF
TGTGCCAGCCGACCGGGACTAGGTTACAATGAGCAGTTCTTC
>TRBD1|TRBJ2-3|NA|TRBV14
CASSIRTGGVGTDTQYF
TGTGCCAGCAGCATTCGGACAGGGGGCGTAGGAACAGATACGCAGTATTTT
>NA|TRBJ2-3|NA|TRBV6-5
CASSYGRGGTDTQYF
TGTGCCAGCAGTTACGGACGGGGAGGAACAGATACGCAGTATTTT
>NA|TRBJ1-2|NA|TRBV5-4
CASSFSGAPGYTF
TGTGCCAGCAGCTTCTCAGGGGCGCCCGGCTACACCTTC
>NA|TRBJ1-1|few|TRBV3-1/TRBV3-2
CASSHRQGTTEAFF
TGTGCCAGCAGCCATCGGCAGGGTACCACTGAAGCTTTCTTT
>TRBD1|TRBJ2-2|few|TRBV6-5
CASKPGQEYTGELFF
TGTGCCAGCAAACCGGGACAGGAGTACACCGGGGAGCTGTTTTTT
>TRBD1|TRBJ1-1|NA|TRBV5-6
CASSFGYRGGSHTEAFF
TGTGCCAGCAGCTTTGGGTACAGGGGCGGTAGCCACACTGAAGCTTTCTTT
>TRBD1|TRBJ1-2|NA|TRBV30
CAWSLQGGEGGYTF
TGTGCCTGGAGCCTCCAAGGGGGCGAAGGTGGCTACACCTTC
>TRBD1|TRBJ1-6|few|TRBV5-1
CASSLGTGRNSPLHF
TGCGCCAGCAGCTTGGGGACAGGACGAAATTCACCCCTCCACTTT
>TRBD2|TRBJ2-3|once|TRBV5-1
CASRTSGVFTDTQYF
TGCGCCAGCCGTACTAGCGGGGTCTTCACAGATACGCAGTATTTT
>NA|TRBJ2-1|NA|TRBV11-3
CASSLASVDEQFF
TGTGCCAGCAGCTTAGCTTCCGTAGATGAGCAGTTCTTC
>TRBD2|TRBJ2-3|NA|TRBV7-6
CASSTGLADTDTQYF
TGTGCCAGCAGCACGGGACTAGCGGACACAGATACGCAGTATTTT
>NA|TRBJ1-1|NA|TRBV10-3
CAIKGEDTEAFF
TGTGCCATCAAAGGGGAGGACACTGAAGCTTTCTTT
>TRBD1|TRBJ1-1|NA|TRBV5-1
CASSLTTGVRENTEAFF
TGCGCCAGCAGCTTGACGACAGGGGTACGGGAGAACACTGAAGCTTTCTTT
>TRBD1|TRBJ1-2|NA|TRBV6-2/TRBV6-3
CASSFTGTGGIGYTF
TGTGCCAGCAGTTTCACTGGGACAGGGGGGATTGGCTACACCTTC
>NA|TRBJ1-5|few|TRBV7-6
CASSLDQGGRGTQHF
TGTGCCAGCAGCTTAGACCAAGGGGGAAGGGGCACCCAGCATTTT
>NA|TRBJ2-7|few|TRBV6-2/TRBV6-3
CASSPNTNYEQYF
TGTGCCAGCAGTCCGAACACAAACTACGAGCAGTACTTC
>NA|TRBJ2-3|NA|TRBV24-1
CATSGGLFSTDTQYF
TGTGCCACCAGTGGTGGGCTCTTTAGCACAGATACGCAGTATTTT
>NA|TRBJ1-1|NA|TRBV27
CASSLEAARLNTEAFF
TGTGCCAGCAGTTTAGAGGCGGCGCGTTTGAACACTGAAGCTTTCTTT
>NA|TRBJ1-5|NA|TRBV7-2
CASSLETSQPQHF
TGTGCCAGCAGCTTAGAGACTAGTCAGCCCCAGCATTTT
>NA|TRBJ1-1|NA|TRBV7-8
CASTLAAGRLAFF
TGTGCCAGCACTCTAGCGGCGGGTCGTCTAGCTTTCTTT
>TRBD1|TRBJ2-2|NA|TRBV27
CASSPTGGWRELFF
TGTGCCAGCAGCCCGACAGGGGGTTGGAGGGAGCTGTTTTTT
>NA|TRBJ2-3|NA|TRBV5-5
CASSFPGTDTQYF
TGTGCCAGCAGCTTCCCGGGCACAGATACGCAGTATTTT
>TRBD2|TRBJ2-7|NA|TRBV4-3
CASSQEQRGGYEQYF
TGCGCCAGCAGCCAAGAACAGCGGGGGGGCTACGAGCAGTACTTC
>TRBD2|TRBJ2-7|NA|TRBV13
CASSHRSAGGKGETGLSYEQYF
TGTGCCAGCAGCCACCGTTCGGCGGGGGGGAAGGGTGAGACCGGATTGTCCTACGAGCAGTACTTC
>TRBD1|TRBJ2-5|NA|TRBV3-1/TRBV3-2
CASSQRDRAQETQYF
TGTGCCAGCAGTCAGAGGGACAGGGCGCAAGAGACCCAGTACTTC
>TRBD1|TRBJ2-5|NA|TRBV7-9
CASSTGQGAIWRETQYF
TGTGCCAGCAGCACCGGACAGGGGGCGATTTGGCGGGAGACCCAGTACTTC